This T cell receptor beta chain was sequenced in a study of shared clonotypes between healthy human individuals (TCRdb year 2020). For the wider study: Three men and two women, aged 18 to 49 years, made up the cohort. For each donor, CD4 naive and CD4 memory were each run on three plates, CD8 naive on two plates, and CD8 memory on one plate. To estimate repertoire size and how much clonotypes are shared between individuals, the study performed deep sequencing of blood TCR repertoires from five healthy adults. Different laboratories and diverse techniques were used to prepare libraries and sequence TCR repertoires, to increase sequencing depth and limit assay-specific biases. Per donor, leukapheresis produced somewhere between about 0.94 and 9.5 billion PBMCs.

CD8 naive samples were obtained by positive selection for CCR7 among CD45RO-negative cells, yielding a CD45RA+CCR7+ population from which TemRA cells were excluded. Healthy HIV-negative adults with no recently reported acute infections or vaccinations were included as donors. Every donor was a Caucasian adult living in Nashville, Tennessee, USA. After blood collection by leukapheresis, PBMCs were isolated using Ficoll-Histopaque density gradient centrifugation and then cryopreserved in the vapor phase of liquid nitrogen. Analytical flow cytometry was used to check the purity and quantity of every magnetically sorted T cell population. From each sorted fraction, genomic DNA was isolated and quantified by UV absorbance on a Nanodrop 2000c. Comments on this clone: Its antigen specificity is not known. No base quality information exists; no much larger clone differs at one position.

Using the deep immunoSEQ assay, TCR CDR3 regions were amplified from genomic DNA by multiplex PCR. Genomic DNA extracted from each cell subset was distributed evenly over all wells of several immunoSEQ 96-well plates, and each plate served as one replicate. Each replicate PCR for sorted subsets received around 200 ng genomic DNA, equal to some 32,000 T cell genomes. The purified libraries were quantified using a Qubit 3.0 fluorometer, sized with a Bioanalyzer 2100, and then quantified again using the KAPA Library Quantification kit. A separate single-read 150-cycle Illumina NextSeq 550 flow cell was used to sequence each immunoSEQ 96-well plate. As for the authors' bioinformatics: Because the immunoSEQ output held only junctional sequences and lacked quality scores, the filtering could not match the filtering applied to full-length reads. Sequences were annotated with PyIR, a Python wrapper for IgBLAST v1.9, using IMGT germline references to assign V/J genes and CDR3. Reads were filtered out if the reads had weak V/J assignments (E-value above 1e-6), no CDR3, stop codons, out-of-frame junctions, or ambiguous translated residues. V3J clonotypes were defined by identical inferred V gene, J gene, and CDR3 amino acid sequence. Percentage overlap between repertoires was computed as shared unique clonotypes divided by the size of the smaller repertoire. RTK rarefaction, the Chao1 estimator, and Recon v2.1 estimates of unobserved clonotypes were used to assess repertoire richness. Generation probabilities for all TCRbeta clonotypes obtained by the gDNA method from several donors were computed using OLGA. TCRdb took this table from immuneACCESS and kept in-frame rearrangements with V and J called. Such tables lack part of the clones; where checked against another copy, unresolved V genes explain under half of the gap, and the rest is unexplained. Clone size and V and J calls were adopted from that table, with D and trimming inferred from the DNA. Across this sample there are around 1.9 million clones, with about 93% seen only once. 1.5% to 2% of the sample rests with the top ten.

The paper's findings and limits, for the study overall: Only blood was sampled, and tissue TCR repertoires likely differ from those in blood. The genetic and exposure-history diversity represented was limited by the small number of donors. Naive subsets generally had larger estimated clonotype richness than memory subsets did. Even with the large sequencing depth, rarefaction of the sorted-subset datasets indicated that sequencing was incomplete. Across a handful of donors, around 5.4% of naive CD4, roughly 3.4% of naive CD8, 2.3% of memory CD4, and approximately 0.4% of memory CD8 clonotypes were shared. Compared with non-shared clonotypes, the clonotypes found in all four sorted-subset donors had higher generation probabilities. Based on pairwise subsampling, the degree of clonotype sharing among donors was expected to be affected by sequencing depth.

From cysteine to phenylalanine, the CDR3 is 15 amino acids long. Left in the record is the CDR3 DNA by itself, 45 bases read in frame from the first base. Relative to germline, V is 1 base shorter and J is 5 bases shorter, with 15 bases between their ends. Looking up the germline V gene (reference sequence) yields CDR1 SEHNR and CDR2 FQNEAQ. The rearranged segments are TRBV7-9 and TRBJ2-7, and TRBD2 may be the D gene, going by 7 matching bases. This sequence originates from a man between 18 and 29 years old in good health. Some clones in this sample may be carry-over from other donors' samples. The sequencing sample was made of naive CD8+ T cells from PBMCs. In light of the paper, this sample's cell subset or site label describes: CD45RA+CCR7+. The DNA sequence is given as TGTGCCAGCAGCTTAGGGGGCGGGGGCCTCCACGAGCAGTACTTC. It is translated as CASSLGGGGLHEQYF. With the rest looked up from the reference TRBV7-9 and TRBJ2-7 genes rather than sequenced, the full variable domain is DTGVSQNPRHKITKRGQNVTFRCDPISEHNRLYWYRQTLGQGPEFLTYFQNEAQLEKSRLLSDRFSAERPKGSFSTLEIQRTEQGDSAMYLCASSLGGGGLHEQYFGPGTRLTVT.